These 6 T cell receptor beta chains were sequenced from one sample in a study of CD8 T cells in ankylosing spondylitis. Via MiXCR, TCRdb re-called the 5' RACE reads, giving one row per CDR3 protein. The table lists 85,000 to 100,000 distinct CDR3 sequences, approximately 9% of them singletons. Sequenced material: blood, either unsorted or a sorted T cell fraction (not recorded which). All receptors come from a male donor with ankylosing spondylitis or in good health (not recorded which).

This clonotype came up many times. This CDR3 is CASSRGAGGSPLHF. CDR3 coding DNA: TGTGCCAGCAGCAGGGGGGCGGGTGGTTCACCCCTCCACTTT. The chain recombines TRBV9 with TRBJ1-6; TRBD1 might be the D (6 bases). V lost 4 bases and J lost 9, with 14 bases in between. There are 14 residues in the CDR3. Germline CDR1 is SGDLS and CDR2 is YYNGEE. Combining the CDR3 with reference TRBV9 and TRBJ1-6 gives the whole variable domain DSGVTQTPKHLITATGQRVTLRCSPRSGDLSVYWYQQSLDQGLQFLIQYYNGEERAKGNILERFSAQQFPDLHSELNLSSLELGDSALYFCASSRGAGGSPLHFGNGTRLTVT.

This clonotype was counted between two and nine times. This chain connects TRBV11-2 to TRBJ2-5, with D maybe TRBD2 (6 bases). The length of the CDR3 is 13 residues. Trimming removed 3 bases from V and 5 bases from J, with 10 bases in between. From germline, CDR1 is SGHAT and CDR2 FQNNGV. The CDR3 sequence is CASSFGSQETQYF. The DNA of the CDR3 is TGTGCCAGCAGCTTCGGGAGTCAGGAGACCCAGTACTTC.

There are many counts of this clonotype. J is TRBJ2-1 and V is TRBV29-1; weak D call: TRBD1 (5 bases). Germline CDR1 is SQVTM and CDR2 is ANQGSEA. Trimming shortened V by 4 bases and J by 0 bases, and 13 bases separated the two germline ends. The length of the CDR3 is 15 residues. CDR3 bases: TGCAGCGTTGTCCAGGGTTCTAGCTCCTACAATGAGCAGTTCTTC. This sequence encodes CSVVQGSSSYNEQFF.

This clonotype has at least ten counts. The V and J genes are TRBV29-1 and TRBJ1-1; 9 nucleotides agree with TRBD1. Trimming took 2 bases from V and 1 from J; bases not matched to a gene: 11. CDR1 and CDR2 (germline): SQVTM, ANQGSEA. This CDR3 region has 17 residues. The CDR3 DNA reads TGCAGCGTTGAACCGGGACAGGGATTTATGACGAACACTGAAGCTTTCTTT. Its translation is CSVEPGQGFMTNTEAFF.

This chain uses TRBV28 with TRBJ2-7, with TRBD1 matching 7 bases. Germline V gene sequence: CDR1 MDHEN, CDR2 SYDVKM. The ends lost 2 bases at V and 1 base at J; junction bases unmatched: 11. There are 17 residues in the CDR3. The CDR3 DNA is TGTGCCAGCAGTTTAATTGGGACAGACTTTAATTCCTACGAGCAGTACTTC. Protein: CASSLIGTDFNSYEQYF.

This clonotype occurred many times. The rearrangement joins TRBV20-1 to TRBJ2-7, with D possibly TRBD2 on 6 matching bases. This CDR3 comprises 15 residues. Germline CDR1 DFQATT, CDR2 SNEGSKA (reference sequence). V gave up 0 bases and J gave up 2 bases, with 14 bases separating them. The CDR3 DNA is TGCAGTGCTAGAGATACTAGCCTTACCACCTACGAGCAGTACTTC. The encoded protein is CSARDTSLTTYEQYF.